This entry lists 6 T cell receptor beta chains sequenced from one sample in a study of shared clonotypes between healthy human individuals. Assay used: immunoSEQ multiplex PCR; TCRdb lists only in-frame clones, some missing. This sample has about 520,000 clones, with about 84% found just once. Sequenced: PBMCs. These receptors were collected from a woman between 35 and 50 years old in good health. Some clones in this sample may be carry-over from other donors' samples.

The chain joins TRBV10-3 to TRBJ2-1, with TRBD2 matching over 16 bases. The CDR3 is made up of 18 amino acids. Per the germline V gene, CDR1 is ENHRY and CDR2 is SYGVKD. After removal of 7 bases from V and 0 bases from J, the junction contained 6 bases not matched to a gene. This chain's CDR3 is CAITGTSGRGSSYNEQFF. The CDR3, as DNA: TGTGCCATCACCGGGACTAGCGGGAGGGGAAGCTCCTACAATGAGCAGTTCTTC.

On this clone itself: A far larger clone differs by one base, so this is likely a read error. Distinct nucleotide sequences in the sample also encode this CDR3. J is TRBJ2-2 and V is TRBV20-1; D may be TRBD1 (6 bases). CDR3 size: 11 residues. Germline V gene sequence: CDR1 DFQATT, CDR2 SNEGSKA (reference sequence). Here the CDR3 reads CSATGSGELFF. CDR3 DNA sequence: TGCAGCGCTACAGGGTCCGGGGAGCTGTTTTTT.

V usage is TRBV5-1 and J usage is TRBJ2-3; D is uncertain. From germline, CDR1 is SGHRS and CDR2 YFSETQ. This CDR3 has 14 residues. Deletions cut 1 base from V and 4 bases from J, with 10 bases between. Here the CDR3 reads CASSLKATPDTQYF. CDR3 sequence (DNA): TGCGCCAGCAGCTTGAAGGCCACCCCAGATACGCAGTATTTT.

Concerning this clone: With only one base between it and a far larger clone, this is likely a read error. Other DNA sequences in the same sample also yield this CDR3. The rearrangement links TRBV27 to TRBJ1-5, with 8 bases aligning to TRBD1. This CDR3 is built from 15 residues. Germline V gene data show CDR1 as MNHEY and CDR2 as SMNVEV (reference sequence). The CDR3 nucleotides read TGTGCCAGCAGTTCCGGATCAGGGGGCAACCAGCCCCAGCATTTT. Translated, it gives CASSSGSGGNQPQHF.

This clone was recorded once. This chain connects TRBV9 to TRBJ1-1; D is unclear. The germline CDR1 and CDR2 sequences are SGDLS and YYNGEE. The V and J ends lost 6 bases and 1 base respectively, with 13 bases between them. This CDR3 has 14 residues. This CDR3 is CASNAASGNTEAFF. CDR3 DNA sequence: TGTGCCAGCAACGCGGCAAGTGGGAACACTGAAGCTTTCTTT.

The genes are TRBV2 and TRBJ2-1; 7 bases are shared with TRBD2. Germline V gene data show CDR1 as SNHLY and CDR2 as FYNNEI. J gave up 1 base and V 3 bases, and 15 bases lay outside the gene matches. The CDR3 length is 19 residues. The CDR3 DNA reads as TGTGCCAGCAGTGATACGCCTGGGAGGGCCAGGAGGTCCTACAATGAGCAGTTCTTC. Its protein is CASSDTPGRARRSYNEQFF.